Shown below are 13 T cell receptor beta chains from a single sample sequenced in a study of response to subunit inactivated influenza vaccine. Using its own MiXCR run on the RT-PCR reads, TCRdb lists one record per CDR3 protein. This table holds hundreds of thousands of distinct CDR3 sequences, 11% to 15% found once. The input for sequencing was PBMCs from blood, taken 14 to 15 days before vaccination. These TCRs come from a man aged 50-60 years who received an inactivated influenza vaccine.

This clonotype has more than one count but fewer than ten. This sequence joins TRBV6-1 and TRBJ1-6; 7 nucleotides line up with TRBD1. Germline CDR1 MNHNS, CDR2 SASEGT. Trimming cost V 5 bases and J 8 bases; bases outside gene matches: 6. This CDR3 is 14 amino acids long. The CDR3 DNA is TGTGCCAGCAGTCGACAGGGAGTTGATTCACCCCTCCACTTT. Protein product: CASSRQGVDSPLHF.

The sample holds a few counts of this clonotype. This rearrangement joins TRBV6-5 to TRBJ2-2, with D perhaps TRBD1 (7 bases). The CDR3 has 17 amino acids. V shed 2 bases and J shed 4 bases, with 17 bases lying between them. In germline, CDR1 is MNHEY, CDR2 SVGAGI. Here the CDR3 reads CASSYDLRGVRTGELFF. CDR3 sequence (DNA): TGTGCCAGCAGTTACGACCTCAGGGGGGTTCGCACCGGGGAGCTGTTTTTT.

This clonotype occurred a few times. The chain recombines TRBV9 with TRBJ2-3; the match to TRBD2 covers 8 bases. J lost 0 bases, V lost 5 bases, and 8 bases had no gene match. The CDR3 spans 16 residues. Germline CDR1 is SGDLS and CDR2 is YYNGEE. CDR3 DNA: TGTGCCAGCAGTGCCAGCGGGAGTTCTAGCACAGATACGCAGTATTTT. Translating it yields CASSASGSSSTDTQYF. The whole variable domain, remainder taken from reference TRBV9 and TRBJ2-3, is DSGVTQTPKHLITATGQRVTLRCSPRSGDLSVYWYQQSLDQGLQFLIQYYNGEERAKGNILERFSAQQFPDLHSELNLSSLELGDSALYFCASSASGSSSTDTQYFGPGTRLTVL.

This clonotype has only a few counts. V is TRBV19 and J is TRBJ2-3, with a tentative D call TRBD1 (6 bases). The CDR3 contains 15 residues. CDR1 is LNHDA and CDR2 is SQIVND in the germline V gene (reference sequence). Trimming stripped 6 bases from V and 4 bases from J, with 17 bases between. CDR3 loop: CASRRQAVGPDTQYF. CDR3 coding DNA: TGTGCCAGTAGGCGACAGGCAGTGGGGCCAGATACGCAGTATTTT.

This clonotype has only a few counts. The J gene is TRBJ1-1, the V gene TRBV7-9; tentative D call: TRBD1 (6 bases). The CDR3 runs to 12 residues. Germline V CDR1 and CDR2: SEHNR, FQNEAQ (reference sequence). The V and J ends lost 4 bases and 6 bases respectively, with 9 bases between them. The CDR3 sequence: CASSSSGAEAFF. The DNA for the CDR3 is TGTGCCAGCAGCTCCTCAGGGGCTGAAGCTTTCTTT.

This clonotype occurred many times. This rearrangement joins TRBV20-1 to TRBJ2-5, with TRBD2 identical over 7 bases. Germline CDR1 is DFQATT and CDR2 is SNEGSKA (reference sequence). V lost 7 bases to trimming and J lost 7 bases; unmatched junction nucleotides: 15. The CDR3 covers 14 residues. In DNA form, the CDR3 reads TGCAGTGTCAAAGGCCAGGCGGGAGTCGGGACCCAGTACTTC. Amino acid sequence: CSVKGQAGVGTQYF.

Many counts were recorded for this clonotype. CDR3 nucleotide sequence: TGTGCCAGCAGTGTCTCATTTGAGTTCTTC. This translates into CASSVSFEFF. This chain links TRBV2 with TRBJ2-1; D gene uncertain. The CDR3 has 10 amino acids. V was pared by 4 bases and J by 14 bases, with 9 bases between. CDR1 and CDR2 (germline): SNHLY, FYNNEI.

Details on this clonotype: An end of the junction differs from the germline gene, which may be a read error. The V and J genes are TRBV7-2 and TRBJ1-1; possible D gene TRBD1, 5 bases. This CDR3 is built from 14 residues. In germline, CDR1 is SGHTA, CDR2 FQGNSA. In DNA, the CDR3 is TGTGTCAGCAGCTTACTGCCAGGGAACATTGAAGCTTTCTTT. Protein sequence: CVSSLLPGNIEAFF.

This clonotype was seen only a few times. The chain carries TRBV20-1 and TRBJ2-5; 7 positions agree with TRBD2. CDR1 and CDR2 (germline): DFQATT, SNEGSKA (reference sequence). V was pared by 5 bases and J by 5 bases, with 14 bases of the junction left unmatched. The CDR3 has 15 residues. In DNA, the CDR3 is TGCAGTGCTGGGTCTCAAGGGAGGGCCTCTGAGACCCAGTACTTC. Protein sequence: CSAGSQGRASETQYF.

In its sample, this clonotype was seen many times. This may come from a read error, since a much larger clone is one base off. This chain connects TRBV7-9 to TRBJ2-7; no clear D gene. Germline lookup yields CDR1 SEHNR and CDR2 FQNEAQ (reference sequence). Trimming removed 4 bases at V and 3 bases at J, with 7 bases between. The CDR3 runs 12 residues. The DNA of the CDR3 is TGTGCCAGCAGCTCGACGGACTACGAGCAGTACTTC. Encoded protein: CASSSTDYEQYF.

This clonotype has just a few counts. CDR3 DNA sequence: TGCGCCAGCAGTGTTTCTTGGACCACCACAGATACGCAGTATTTT. Its protein product is CASSVSWTTTDTQYF. This sequence joins TRBV5-1 and TRBJ2-3; D is ambiguous. Trimming took off 5 bases at V and 2 bases at J, with 15 bases between the two ends. Germline V lookup: CDR1 SGHRS, CDR2 YFSETQ. The CDR3 extends over 15 amino acids.

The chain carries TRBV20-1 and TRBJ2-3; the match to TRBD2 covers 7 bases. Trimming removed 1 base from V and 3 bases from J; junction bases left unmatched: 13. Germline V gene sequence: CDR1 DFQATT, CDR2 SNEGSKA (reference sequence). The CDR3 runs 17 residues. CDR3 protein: CSARVGGGLIITDTQYF. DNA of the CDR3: TGCAGTGCTAGAGTGGGGGGAGGGCTGATAATAACAGATACGCAGTATTTT.

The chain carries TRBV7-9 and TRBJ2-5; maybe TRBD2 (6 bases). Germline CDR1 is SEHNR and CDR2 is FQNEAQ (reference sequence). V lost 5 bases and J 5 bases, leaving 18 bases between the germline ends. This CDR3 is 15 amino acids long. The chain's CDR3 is CASSPGTGEAETQYF. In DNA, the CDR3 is TGTGCCAGCAGCCCCGGGACGGGAGAAGCTGAGACCCAGTACTTC. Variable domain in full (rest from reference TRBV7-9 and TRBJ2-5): DTGVSQNPRHKITKRGQNVTFRCDPISEHNRLYWYRQTLGQGPEFLTYFQNEAQLEKSRLLSDRFSAERPKGSFSTLEIQRTEQGDSAMYLCASSPGTGEAETQYFGPGTRLLVL.